A selection of T cell receptor beta chains follows, all from one sample in a study of shared clonotypes between healthy human individuals. Sequenced by immunoSEQ multiplex PCR; TCRdb stores in-frame clones only, minus some. This repertoire shows fewer than 650,000 clones, about 82% found once; its top ten account for under 15%. The sample consisted of PBMCs. The receptors derive from a woman in her 40s in good health. Some clones in this sample may be carry-over from other donors' samples. The CDR3 runs from the conserved cysteine through the conserved F or W. D genes are given only for firm matches. Clone size is stated in some rows and not others, as once, few, many or a class when expanded.

CDR3: CASSSSSVYEQYF
DNA: TGTGCCAGCAGCTCTTCCAGTGTCTACGAGCAGTACTTC
J: TRBJ2-7
V: TRBV7-9
size: NA
D: NA
length: 13

CDR3: CASSQDGGNTEAFF
DNA: TGTGCCAGCAGCCAAGATGGGGGGAACACTGAAGCTTTCTTT
J: TRBJ1-1
V: TRBV4-2
size: NA
D: NA
length: 14

CDR3: CASSHPSGRAYNEQFF
DNA: TGTGCCAGCAGCCACCCTAGCGGGAGGGCCTACAATGAGCAGTTCTTC
J: TRBJ2-1
V: TRBV7-8
size: few
D: TRBD2
length: 16

CDR3: CASSPRGYGYTF
DNA: TGTGCCAGCAGCCCCAGGGGGTATGGCTACACCTTC
J: TRBJ1-2
V: TRBV11-2
size: many
D: TRBD1
length: 12

CDR3: CASSFLAGGHYNEQFF
DNA: TGTGCCAGCAGTTTTCTAGCGGGAGGGCACTACAATGAGCAGTTCTTC
J: TRBJ2-1
V: TRBV28
size: NA
D: TRBD2
length: 16

CDR3: CASSVGRDSRDTQYF
DNA: TGCGCCAGCAGCGTGGGGCGGGACAGTAGGGATACGCAGTATTTT
J: TRBJ2-3
V: TRBV5-1
size: NA
D: NA
length: 15

CDR3: CASTKHLNTEAFF
DNA: TGTGCCAGCACTAAACACCTGAACACTGAAGCTTTCTTT
J: TRBJ1-1
V: TRBV7-2
size: NA
D: NA
length: 13

CDR3: CASSLVAGIHQPQHF
DNA: TGTGCCAGCAGTTTAGTGGCAGGGATACATCAGCCCCAGCATTTT
J: TRBJ1-5
V: TRBV28
size: NA
D: NA
length: 15

CDR3: CASSPVGGLSYNEQFF
DNA: TGTGCCAGCAGTCCGGTCGGGGGTCTCTCCTACAATGAGCAGTTCTTC
J: TRBJ2-1
V: TRBV27
size: NA
D: NA
length: 16

CDR3: CASRRLIRSYNEQFF
DNA: TGTGCCAGCAGAAGGCTAATCCGCTCCTACAATGAGCAGTTCTTC
J: TRBJ2-1
V: TRBV6-6
size: NA
D: NA
length: 15

CDR3: CASSLGQGAHQPQHF
DNA: TGTGCCAGCAGCCTGGGGCAGGGTGCGCATCAGCCCCAGCATTTT
J: TRBJ1-5
V: TRBV5-5
size: NA
D: NA
length: 15

CDR3: CASSRGTGGWYGYTF
DNA: TGTGCCAGCAGCCGGGGGACAGGGGGCTGGTATGGCTACACCTTC
J: TRBJ1-2
V: TRBV28
size: NA
D: TRBD1
length: 15

CDR3: CATSIRTGSSYEQYF
DNA: TGTGCCACCAGTATCCGGACAGGGAGCTCCTACGAGCAGTACTTC
J: TRBJ2-7
V: TRBV15
size: once
D: TRBD1
length: 15

CDR3: CASSLDAASGHYEQYF
DNA: TGCGCCAGCAGCTTGGACGCGGCTAGCGGGCATTACGAGCAGTACTTC
J: TRBJ2-7
V: TRBV5-1
size: NA
D: TRBD2
length: 16

CDR3: CASTWDRGQSEQYF
DNA: TGTGCCAGCACCTGGGACAGGGGGCAAAGCGAGCAGTACTTC
J: TRBJ2-7
V: TRBV5-6
size: NA
D: TRBD1
length: 14

CDR3: CASSLQGALARDTEAFF
DNA: TGTGCCAGCAGTTTACAGGGAGCTCTGGCGCGGGACACTGAAGCTTTCTTT
J: TRBJ1-1
V: TRBV27
size: NA
D: NA
length: 17

CDR3: CASSWGGRLETQYF
DNA: TGTGCCAGCAGCTGGGGCGGGAGGTTAGAGACCCAGTACTTC
J: TRBJ2-5
V: TRBV7-3
size: NA
D: TRBD2
length: 14

CDR3: CAISDPQGQQYF
DNA: TGTGCCATCAGCGACCCCCAAGGGCAGCAGTACTTC
J: TRBJ2-7
V: TRBV10-3
size: NA
D: NA
length: 12

CDR3: CASSPDRGYNEQFF
DNA: TGTGCCAGCAGTCCGGACAGGGGGTACAATGAGCAGTTCTTC
J: TRBJ2-1
V: TRBV27
size: NA
D: TRBD1
length: 14

CDR3: CASQGPNQPQHF
DNA: TGTGCCAGCCAGGGGCCAAATCAGCCCCAGCATTTT
J: TRBJ1-5
V: TRBV28
size: few
D: NA
length: 12

CDR3: CASSSQGERGQPQHF
DNA: TGTGCCAGCAGCTCCCAGGGGGAAAGGGGTCAGCCCCAGCATTTT
J: TRBJ1-5
V: TRBV7-9
size: few
D: TRBD1
length: 15

CDR3: CASSFLGAEDTIYF
DNA: TGTGCCAGCAGTTTCTTAGGGGCTGAGGACACCATATATTTT
J: TRBJ1-3
V: TRBV28
size: NA
D: NA
length: 14

CDR3: CASRYSGQETQYF
DNA: TGTGCCAGCAGATATAGCGGCCAAGAGACCCAGTACTTC
J: TRBJ2-5
V: TRBV27
size: once
D: NA
length: 13